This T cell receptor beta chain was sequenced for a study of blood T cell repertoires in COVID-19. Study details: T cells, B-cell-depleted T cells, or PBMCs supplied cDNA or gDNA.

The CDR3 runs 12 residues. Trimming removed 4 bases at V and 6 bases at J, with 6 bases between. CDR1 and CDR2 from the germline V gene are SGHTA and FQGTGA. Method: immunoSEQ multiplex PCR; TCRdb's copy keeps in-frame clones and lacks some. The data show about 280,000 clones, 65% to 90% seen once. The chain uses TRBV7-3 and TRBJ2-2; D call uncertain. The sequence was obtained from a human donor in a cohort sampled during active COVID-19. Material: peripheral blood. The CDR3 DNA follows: TGTGCCAGCAGCTCCCTCTCCGGGGAGCTGTTTTTT. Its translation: CASSSLSGELFF.